The 9 T cell receptor beta chains in this list originate from one sample, sequenced in a study of blood T cell repertoires in COVID-19. Measured with immunoSEQ multiplex PCR; TCRdb has only the in-frame clones, and not every one. The sample lists under 250,000 clones, around 83% occurring once. The sample consisted of peripheral blood. The receptors stem from a middle-aged woman who had recovered from COVID-19.

This sequence joins TRBV11-2 and TRBJ2-7; D is possibly TRBD1 (6 bases). The V and J ends lost 5 bases and 7 bases respectively, with 15 bases between them. Per the germline V gene, CDR1 is SGHAT and CDR2 is FQNNGV. The CDR3 is 13 residues long. The CDR3 DNA sequence: TGTGCCAGCAGCCCGCACCGGGACACTGAGCAGTACTTC. Its protein is CASSPHRDTEQYF.

V and J are TRBV9 and TRBJ1-4, with a possible D match to TRBD1 (5 bases). The length of the CDR3 is 14 residues. V gave up 10 bases and J gave up 3 bases, with 16 bases separating them. Germline values: CDR1 SGDLS, CDR2 YYNGEE. CDR3 DNA sequence: TGTGCCTCACAAGGGAGGGGCTCTAATGAAAAACTGTTTTTT. Its translation: CASQGRGSNEKLFF.

V gene TRBV29-1 combines with J gene TRBJ1-4; D ambiguous. Trimming removed 6 bases from V and 6 bases from J, with 14 bases in between. The CDR3 contains 13 residues. Germline values: CDR1 SQVTM, CDR2 ANQGSEA. This chain's CDR3 is CSVLGVEDEKLFF. DNA of the CDR3: TGCAGCGTACTGGGAGTAGAGGATGAAAAACTGTTTTTT. Together with reference TRBV29-1 and TRBJ1-4, the CDR3 gives the full variable domain: SAVISQKPSRDICQRGTSLTIQCQVDSQVTMMFWYRQQPGQSLTLIATANQGSEATYESGFVIDKFPISRPNLTFSTLTVSNMSPEDSSIYLCSVLGVEDEKLFFGSGTQLSVL.

The chain is built from TRBV7-7 and TRBJ2-2; no firm D call. Germline assignment: CDR1 SSHAT and CDR2 FNYEAQ (reference sequence). The CDR3 covers 16 residues. The V gene lost 1 base and the J gene lost 2 bases, with 11 bases spanning the gap. CDR3 in DNA: TGTGCCAGCAGCTTAGATCTGACTGCTAACACCGGGGAGCTGTTTTTT. Its protein product is CASSLDLTANTGELFF. The variable domain in full, with the rest retrieved from reference TRBV7-7 and TRBJ2-2, is GAGVSQSPRYKVTKRGQDVTLRCDPISSHATLYWYQQALGQGPEFLTYFNYEAQPDKSGLPSDRFSAERPEGSISTLTIQRTEQRDSAMYRCASSLDLTANTGELFFGEGSRLTVL.

The chain recombines TRBV15 with TRBJ2-2; 7 nucleotides line up with TRBD2. Per germline, CDR1 LNHNV and CDR2 YYDKDF (reference sequence). The CDR3 is 14 amino acids. Losses at the gene ends were 5 bases for V and 7 bases for J; bases not matched to a gene: 7. Written as DNA, the CDR3 is TGTGCCACCAGCCTTCGGGGAGGGCGCGGGGAGCTGTTTTTT. It yields the protein CATSLRGGRGELFF.

The rearrangement links TRBV28 to TRBJ1-5, with 9 bases fitting TRBD1. The germline V gene encodes CDR1 MDHEN and CDR2 SYDVKM. The CDR3 is 15 residues long. With V trimmed by 4 bases and J by 8 bases, 9 bases remained unmatched. The CDR3 here is CASSSSGQGGEPQHF. CDR3 DNA sequence: TGTGCCAGCAGTTCCTCGGGACAGGGTGGAGAGCCCCAGCATTTT.

J is TRBJ2-7 and V is TRBV9; TRBD1 aligns across 10 bases. After removal of 2 bases from V and 4 bases from J, the junction contained 3 bases not matched to a gene. The CDR3 length is 14 residues. Germline CDR1 reads SGDLS; CDR2 reads YYNGEE. The CDR3 loop reads CASSVGQGQYEQYF. The CDR3 DNA sequence: TGTGCCAGCAGCGTGGGACAGGGGCAGTACGAGCAGTACTTC.

This chain uses TRBV5-1 with TRBJ1-3; 7 positions agree with TRBD1. The CDR3 covers 16 residues. V lost 4 bases, J lost 0 bases, and 7 bases stayed unmatched. Germline values: CDR1 SGHRS, CDR2 YFSETQ. CDR3 sequence reads: CASSPGQLNSGNTIYF. In DNA form, the CDR3 reads TGCGCCAGCAGCCCGGGACAGCTAAACTCTGGAAACACCATATATTTT.

Only a few counts were recorded for this clone. The chain employs TRBV4-1 and TRBJ2-7, with D tentatively TRBD2 (5 bases). The CDR3 extends over 15 amino acids. V shed 0 bases and J shed 2 bases, with 11 bases lying between them. Germline V CDR1 and CDR2: MGHRA, YSYEKL. CDR3 sequence reads: CASSQDRDYPYEQYF. In DNA, the CDR3 is TGCGCCAGCAGCCAAGATCGTGACTATCCCTACGAGCAGTACTTC.